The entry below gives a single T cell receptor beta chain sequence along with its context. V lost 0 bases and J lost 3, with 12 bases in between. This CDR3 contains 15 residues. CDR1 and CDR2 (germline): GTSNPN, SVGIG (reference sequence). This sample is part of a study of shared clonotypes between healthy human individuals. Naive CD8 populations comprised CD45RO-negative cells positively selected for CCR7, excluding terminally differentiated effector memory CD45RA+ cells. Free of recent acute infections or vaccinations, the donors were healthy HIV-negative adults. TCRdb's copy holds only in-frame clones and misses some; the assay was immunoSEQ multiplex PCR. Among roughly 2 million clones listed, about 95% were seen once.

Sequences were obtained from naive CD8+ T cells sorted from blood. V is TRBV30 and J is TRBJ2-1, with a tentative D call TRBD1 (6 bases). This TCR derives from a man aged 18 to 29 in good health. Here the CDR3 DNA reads TGTGCCTGGAGTGTATCAGGGGATTACTACAATGAGCAGTTCTTC. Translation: CAWSVSGDYYNEQFF.